A few counts support the clone carrying this TCR beta chain. The germline CDR1 and CDR2 sequences are SNHLY and FYNNEI. The length of the CDR3 is 15 residues. The germline V and J ends were trimmed by 2 bases and 8 bases, with 18 bases remaining between them. This sample is part of a study of blood T cell repertoires in COVID-19. About the research overall: COVID-19 samples collected from the United States, Italy and Spain covered acute and convalescent phases. PBMCs, B-cell-depleted T cells, or T cells provided the cDNA or gDNA that made up the material.

Per the study methods: Counts of nucleated cells, estimated from reference gene primer amplification, were obtained. Sequencing used immunoSEQ multiplex PCR; TCRdb keeps in-frame clones, though not all of them. The DNA was the basis for D and trimming; V, J and clone size are from that table. The repertoire has 310,000 or so clones, roughly 86% of them found once; the top ten carry about 10%. The sequenced material came from peripheral blood. The TCR originated in a woman aged 25 to 45 with COVID-19, enrolled during active disease. J is TRBJ1-2 and V is TRBV2, with a weak D call TRBD1 (5 bases). This chain's CDR3 is CASSEFSPQGAGYTF. The CDR3 DNA reads TGTGCCAGCAGTGAATTTTCTCCCCAGGGTGCCGGCTACACCTTC. Based on the CDR3 plus reference TRBV2 and TRBJ1-2, the full variable domain is EPEVTQTPSHQVTQMGQEVILRCVPISNHLYFYWYRQILGQKVEFLVSFYNNEISEKSEIFDDQFSVERPDGSNFTLKIRSTKLEDSAMYFCASSEFSPQGAGYTFGSGTRLTVV.